This TCR beta chain came from a study of T cells in tuberculosis. Study results and caveats: Shorter CDR3-alpha in active tuberculosis partly drove smaller distances.

Time point in this sample: new active TB diagnosis, blood taken before or within 7 days of starting treatment. This CDR3 spans 14 amino acids. Looked up from germline, CDR1 is MNHNY and CDR2 is SVGAGI (reference sequence). The ends lost 7 bases at V and 0 bases at J; junction bases unmatched: 1. Clones were read by immunoSEQ multiplex PCR, and TCRdb kept only the in-frame ones, dropping some. The repertoire consists of over 30,000 clones, with roughly 93% occurring once and the leading ten covering roughly 10%. Note on this clone: Its target is not known.

This TCR was recovered from an adult with tuberculosis. The V and J genes are TRBV6-6 and TRBJ1-3, with TRBD1 identical over 9 bases. This material consisted of PBMCs, taken at tuberculosis diagnosis. The CDR3 reads CASKGQGSGNTIYF. CDR3 bases: TGTGCCAGCAAGGGACAGGGCTCTGGAAACACCATATATTTT.